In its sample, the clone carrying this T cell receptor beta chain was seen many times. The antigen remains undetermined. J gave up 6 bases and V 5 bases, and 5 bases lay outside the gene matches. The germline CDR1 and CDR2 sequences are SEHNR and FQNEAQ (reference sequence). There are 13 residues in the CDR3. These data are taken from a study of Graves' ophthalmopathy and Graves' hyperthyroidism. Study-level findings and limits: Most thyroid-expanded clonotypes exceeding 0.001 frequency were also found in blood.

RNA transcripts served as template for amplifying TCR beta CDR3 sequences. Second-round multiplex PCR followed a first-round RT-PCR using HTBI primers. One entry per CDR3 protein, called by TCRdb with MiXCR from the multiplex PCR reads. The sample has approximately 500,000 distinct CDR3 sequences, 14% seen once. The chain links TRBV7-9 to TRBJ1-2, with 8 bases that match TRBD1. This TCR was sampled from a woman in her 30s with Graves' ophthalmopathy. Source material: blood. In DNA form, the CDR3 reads TGTGCCAGCAGCCAGGACAGGGACCATGGCTACACCTTC. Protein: CASSQDRDHGYTF.